Presented here are 15 T cell receptor beta chains from one specimen sequenced in a study of T cells after yellow fever vaccination. TCRdb itself ran the 5' RACE reads through MiXCR, one entry per CDR3 protein. The sample shows 300,000 or so distinct CDR3 sequences, approximately 12% of them seen only once. The sample was CD4+ T cells sorted from PBMCs, taken 45 days after the yellow fever booster vaccination. The receptors shown here come from a man between 25 and 39 years old who received the YFV17D yellow fever vaccine.

The chain joins TRBV6-5 to TRBJ1-6, with 7 bases matching TRBD1. This CDR3 comprises 16 residues. V was pared by 2 bases and J by 7 bases, with 8 bases of the junction left unmatched. CDR1 and CDR2 from the germline V gene are MNHEY and SVGAGI. CDR3 in DNA: TGTGCCAGCAGTTACGCCCGGACAGGAGGCAATTCACCCCTCCACTTT. It translates to CASSYARTGGNSPLHF.

J is TRBJ2-6 and V is TRBV12-3 or TRBV12-4; 9 bases align to TRBD1. The ends lost 6 bases at V and 3 bases at J; junction bases unmatched: 6. The CDR3 runs 16 residues. CDR3 region: CASRSTGGLGANVLTF. In nucleotides, the CDR3 is TGTGCCAGCAGATCCACAGGGGGCCTTGGGGCCAACGTCCTGACTTTC.

This chain links TRBV7-2 with TRBJ2-7; TRBD2 aligns across 9 bases. V was clipped by 3 bases and J by 2 bases; unmatched bases: 11. This CDR3 has 17 amino acids. Germline loops: CDR1 SGHTA, CDR2 FQGNSA. The CDR3 is CASSLGPAGGNPYEQYF. The CDR3 DNA reads TGTGCCAGCAGCTTGGGTCCAGCGGGAGGCAATCCCTACGAGCAGTACTTC.

J is TRBJ2-4 and V is TRBV29-1; 10 bases line up with TRBD1. Germline loops: CDR1 SQVTM, CDR2 ANQGSEA. This CDR3 is 13 amino acids long. V lost 4 bases to trimming and J lost 15 bases; unmatched junction nucleotides: 12. CDR3 DNA sequence: TGCAGCGTTGGGGCCCCGGGACAGGGGTATGCGTACTTC. Its protein is CSVGAPGQGYAYF.

This rearrangement joins TRBV5-1 to TRBJ1-2; D might be TRBD1 (5 bases). Trimming cost V 4 bases and J 5 bases, with 9 bases left between them. Germline-derived CDR1 and CDR2 are SGHRS and YFSETQ. The CDR3 is 12 residues long. As DNA, the CDR3 is TGCGCCAGCAGCCCCGACAGTTATGGCTACACCTTC. Residues: CASSPDSYGYTF.

A few counts support this clonotype. This chain connects TRBV6-1 to TRBJ2-4, with 7 positions matching TRBD2. Germline values: CDR1 MNHNS, CDR2 SASEGT. The CDR3 covers 16 residues. With 4 bases clipped from V and 3 bases from J, the junction kept 9 bases outside the gene matches. For the CDR3, the DNA is TGTGCCAGCAGTGGGATAGTGGCTAGCGGCAAAAACATTCAGTACTTC. The encoded protein is CASSGIVASGKNIQYF.

The chain carries TRBV28 and TRBJ2-6; TRBD1 matches 8 bases. Trimming took 5 bases from V and 0 from J; bases not matched to a gene: 9. The CDR3 runs to 18 residues. Per germline, CDR1 MDHEN and CDR2 SYDVKM. This chain's CDR3 is CASSEMDRARSGANVLTF. DNA of the CDR3: TGTGCCAGCAGTGAAATGGACAGGGCCCGCTCTGGGGCCAACGTCCTGACTTTC.

The chain uses TRBV14 and TRBJ2-1; the D is unclear. The germline V gene encodes CDR1 SGHDN and CDR2 FVKESK. V was clipped by 1 base and J by 9 bases, with 7 bases between them. The CDR3 sequence is 12 residues long. The CDR3 sequence is CASSQGSGEQFF. The CDR3 DNA reads TGTGCCAGCAGCCAAGGTTCGGGTGAGCAGTTCTTC.

This clonotype was counted only a few times. The chain recombines TRBV10-1 with TRBJ2-7; possibly TRBD1 or TRBD2 for D (6 bases each). V shed 4 bases and J shed 1 base, with 17 bases lying between them. Germline V gene sequence: CDR1 WNHNN, CDR2 SYGVQD (reference sequence). The length of the CDR3 is 16 residues. CDR3 amino acids: CASSGPGKGGSYEQYF. DNA of the CDR3: TGCGCCAGCAGTGGGCCGGGTAAGGGGGGTTCCTACGAGCAGTACTTC.

This clonotype was seen a single time. Sequence at one end of the junction differs from germline and may be a read error. The chain carries TRBV20-1 and TRBJ2-4; the D is unclear. The CDR3 length is 12 residues. The germline CDR1 and CDR2 sequences are DFQATT and SNEGSKA (reference sequence). DNA for the CDR3: TGCAGCCTCACGGTAGCCAAAAACATTAAGTACTTC. Translation gives CSLTVAKNIKYF.

J is TRBJ2-5 and V is TRBV5-5, with D possibly matching TRBD1 (6 bases). Germline values: CDR1 SGHKS, CDR2 YYEKEE (reference sequence). This CDR3 has 15 amino acids. The V gene lost 5 bases and the J gene lost 4 bases, with 18 bases spanning the gap. CDR3 protein: CASSSHLGAAETQYF. DNA for the CDR3: TGTGCCAGCAGTAGTCATTTGGGGGCTGCAGAGACCCAGTACTTC.

This clonotype was observed a few times. CDR3 nucleotides: TGTGCCACCAGCAGAAGTCCGGGATGGGGCACAGATACGCAGTATTTT. It is translated as CATSRSPGWGTDTQYF. The chain is built from TRBV15 and TRBJ2-3, with TRBD2 as a possible D gene (5 bases). This CDR3 contains 16 residues. CDR1 and CDR2 (germline): LNHNV, YYDKDF (reference sequence). V lost 2 bases to trimming and J lost 1 base, with 13 bases between them.

This clonotype has more than one count but fewer than ten. V usage is TRBV18 and J usage is TRBJ2-7; no firm D call. This CDR3 is 13 amino acids long. Per germline, CDR1 KGHSH and CDR2 LQKENI. Trimming took off 0 bases at V and 5 bases at J, with 8 bases between the two ends. The CDR3 sequence is CASSPPGRNEQYF. In DNA, the CDR3 is TGTGCCAGCTCACCACCCGGCAGGAACGAGCAGTACTTC. The variable domain in full, with the rest retrieved from reference TRBV18 and TRBJ2-7, is NAGVMQNPRHLVRRRGQEARLRCSPMKGHSHVYWYRQLPEEGLKFMVYLQKENIIDESGMPKERFSAEFPKEGPSILRIQQVVRGDSAAYFCASSPPGRNEQYFGPGTRLTVT.

This clonotype was detected only a few times. The J gene is TRBJ2-1, the V gene TRBV4-1; a weak D match, TRBD2 (6 bases). Germline CDR1 MGHRA, CDR2 YSYEKL. V was shortened by 8 bases and J by 4 bases, with 24 bases between the two germline ends. This CDR3 is 17 amino acids long. The CDR3 nucleotides are TGCGCCAGCCGGCGGGGTATTACCGGGACTCATTACAATGAGCAGTTCTTC. Its translation is CASRRGITGTHYNEQFF.

This clonotype was found a few times. This chain links TRBV6-5 with TRBJ2-3; 7 nucleotides line up with TRBD2. V lost 2 bases and J lost 6; bases outside the gene matches: 5. Germline lookup yields CDR1 MNHEY and CDR2 SVGAGI. The CDR3 contains 14 residues. The CDR3 DNA reads as TGTGCCAGCAGTTACGGACTAGGAGCGGATACGCAGTATTTT. It encodes CASSYGLGADTQYF.